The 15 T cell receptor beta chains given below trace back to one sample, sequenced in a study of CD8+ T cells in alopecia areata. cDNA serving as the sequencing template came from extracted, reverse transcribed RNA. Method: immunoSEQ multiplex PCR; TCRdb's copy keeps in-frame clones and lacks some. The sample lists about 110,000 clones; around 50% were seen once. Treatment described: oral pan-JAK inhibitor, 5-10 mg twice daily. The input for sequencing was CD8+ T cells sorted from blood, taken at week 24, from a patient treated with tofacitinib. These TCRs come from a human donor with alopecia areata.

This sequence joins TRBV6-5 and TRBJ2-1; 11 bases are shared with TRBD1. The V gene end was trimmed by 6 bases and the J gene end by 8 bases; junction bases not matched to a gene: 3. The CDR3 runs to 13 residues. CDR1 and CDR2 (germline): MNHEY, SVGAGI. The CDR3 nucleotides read TGTGCCAGCAGGGGACAGGGGGTATATGAGCAGTTCTTC. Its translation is CASRGQGVYEQFF.

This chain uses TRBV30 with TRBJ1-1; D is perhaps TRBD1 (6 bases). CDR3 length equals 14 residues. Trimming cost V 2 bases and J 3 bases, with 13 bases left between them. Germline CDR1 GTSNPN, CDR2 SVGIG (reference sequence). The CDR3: CAWSSGAGDTEAFF. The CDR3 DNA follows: TGTGCCTGGAGTTCGGGGGCAGGGGACACTGAAGCTTTCTTT.

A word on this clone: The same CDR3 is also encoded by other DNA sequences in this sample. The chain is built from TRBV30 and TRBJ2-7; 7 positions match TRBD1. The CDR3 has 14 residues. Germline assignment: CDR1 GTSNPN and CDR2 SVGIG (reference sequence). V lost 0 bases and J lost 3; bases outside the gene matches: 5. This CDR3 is CAWSVGAGGYEQYF. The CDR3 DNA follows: TGTGCCTGGAGTGTGGGGGCAGGGGGCTACGAGCAGTACTTC. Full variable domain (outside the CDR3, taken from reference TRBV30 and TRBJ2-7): SQTIHQWPATLVQPVGSPLSLECTVEGTSNPNLYWYRQAAGRGLQLLFYSVGIGQISSEVPQNLSASRPQDRQFILSSKKLLLSDSGFYLCAWSVGAGGYEQYFGPGTRLTVT.

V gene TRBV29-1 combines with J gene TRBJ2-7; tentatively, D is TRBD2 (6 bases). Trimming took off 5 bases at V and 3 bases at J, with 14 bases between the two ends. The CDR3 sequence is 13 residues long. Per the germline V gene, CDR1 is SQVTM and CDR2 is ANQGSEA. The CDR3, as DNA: TGCAGCGTTTCAGGAGGGACCAGCTACGAGCAGTACTTC. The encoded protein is CSVSGGTSYEQYF.

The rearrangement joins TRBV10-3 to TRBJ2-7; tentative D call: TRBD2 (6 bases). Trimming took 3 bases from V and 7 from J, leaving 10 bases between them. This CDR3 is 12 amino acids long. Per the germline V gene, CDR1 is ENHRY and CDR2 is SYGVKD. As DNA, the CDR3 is TGTGCCATCAGTGAAATCGGGGGAGAGCAGTACTTC. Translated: CAISEIGGEQYF.

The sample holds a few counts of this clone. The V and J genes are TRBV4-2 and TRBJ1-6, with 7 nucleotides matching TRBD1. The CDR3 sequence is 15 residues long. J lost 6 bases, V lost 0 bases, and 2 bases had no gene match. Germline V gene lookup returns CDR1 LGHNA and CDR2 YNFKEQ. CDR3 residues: CASSQEGQLNSPLHF. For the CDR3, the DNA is TGTGCCAGCAGCCAAGAGGGACAGCTTAATTCACCCCTCCACTTT.

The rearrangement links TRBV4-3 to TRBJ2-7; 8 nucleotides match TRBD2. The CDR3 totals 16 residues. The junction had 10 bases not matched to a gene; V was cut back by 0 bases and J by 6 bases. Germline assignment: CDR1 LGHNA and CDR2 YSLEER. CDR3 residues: CASSQDSPAGAVEQYF. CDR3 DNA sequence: TGCGCCAGCAGCCAAGATAGCCCAGCGGGGGCGGTCGAGCAGTACTTC.

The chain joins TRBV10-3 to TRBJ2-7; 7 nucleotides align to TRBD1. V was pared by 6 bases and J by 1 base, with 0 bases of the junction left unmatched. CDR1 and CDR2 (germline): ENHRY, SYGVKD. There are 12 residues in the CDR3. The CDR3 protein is CAISRGSYEQYF. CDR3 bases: TGTGCCATCAGCAGGGGGTCCTACGAGCAGTACTTC.

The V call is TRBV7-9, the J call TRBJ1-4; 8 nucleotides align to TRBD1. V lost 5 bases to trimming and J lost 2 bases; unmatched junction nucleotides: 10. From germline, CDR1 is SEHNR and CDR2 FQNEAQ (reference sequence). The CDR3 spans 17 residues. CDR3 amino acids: CASSPPDRGPTNEKLFF. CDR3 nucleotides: TGTGCCAGCAGCCCTCCCGACAGGGGCCCGACTAATGAAAAACTGTTTTTT.

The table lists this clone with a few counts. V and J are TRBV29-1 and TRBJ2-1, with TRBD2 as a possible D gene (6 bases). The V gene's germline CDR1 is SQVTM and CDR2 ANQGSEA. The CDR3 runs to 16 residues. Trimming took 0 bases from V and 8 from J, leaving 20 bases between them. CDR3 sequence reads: CSVEDGPSGVWDEQFF. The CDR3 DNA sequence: TGCAGCGTTGAAGATGGACCGTCGGGGGTGTGGGATGAGCAGTTCTTC.

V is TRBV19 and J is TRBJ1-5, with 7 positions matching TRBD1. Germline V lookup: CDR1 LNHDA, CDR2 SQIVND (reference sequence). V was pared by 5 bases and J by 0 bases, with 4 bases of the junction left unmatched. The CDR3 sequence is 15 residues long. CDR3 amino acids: CASSADRDSNQPQHF. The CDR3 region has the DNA TGTGCCAGTAGTGCCGACAGGGATAGCAATCAGCCCCAGCATTTT.

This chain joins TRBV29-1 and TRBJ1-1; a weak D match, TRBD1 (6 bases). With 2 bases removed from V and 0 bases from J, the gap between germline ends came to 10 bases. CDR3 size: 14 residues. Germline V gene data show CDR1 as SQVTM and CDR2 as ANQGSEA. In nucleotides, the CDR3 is TGCAGCGTTGAATTCAGGGGCATGAACACTGAAGCTTTCTTT. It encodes CSVEFRGMNTEAFF.

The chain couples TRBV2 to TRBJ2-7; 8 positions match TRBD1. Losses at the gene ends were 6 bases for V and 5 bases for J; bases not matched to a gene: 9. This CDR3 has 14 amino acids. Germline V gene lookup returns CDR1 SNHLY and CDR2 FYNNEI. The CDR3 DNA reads TGTGCCAGCAGCCCACAGGGGGTTCAGGACGAGCAGTACTTC. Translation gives CASSPQGVQDEQYF. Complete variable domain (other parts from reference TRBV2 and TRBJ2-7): EPEVTQTPSHQVTQMGQEVILRCVPISNHLYFYWYRQILGQKVEFLVSFYNNEISEKSEIFDDQFSVERPDGSNFTLKIRSTKLEDSAMYFCASSPQGVQDEQYFGPGTRLTVT.

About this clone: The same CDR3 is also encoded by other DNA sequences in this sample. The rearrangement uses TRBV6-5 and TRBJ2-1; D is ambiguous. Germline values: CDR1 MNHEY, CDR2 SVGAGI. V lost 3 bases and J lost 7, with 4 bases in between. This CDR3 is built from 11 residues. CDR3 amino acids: CASSYGNEQFF. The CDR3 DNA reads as TGTGCCAGCAGTTATGGAAATGAGCAGTTCTTC.

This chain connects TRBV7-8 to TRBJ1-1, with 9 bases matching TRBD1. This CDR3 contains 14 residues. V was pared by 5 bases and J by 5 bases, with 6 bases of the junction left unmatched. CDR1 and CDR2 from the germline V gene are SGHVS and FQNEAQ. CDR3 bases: TGTGCCAGCAGCCCTAGGACAGGGGTGACTGAAGCTTTCTTT. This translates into CASSPRTGVTEAFF.